The clone carrying this T cell receptor (beta chain) occurred once. Clones were sequenced by immunoSEQ multiplex PCR, and TCRdb holds only the in-frame ones, with some missing. The sample has around 690,000 clones, roughly 91% seen once. The CDR3 length is 15 residues. Germline CDR1 reads MDHEN; CDR2 reads SYDVKM. V was clipped by 2 bases and J by 5 bases; unmatched bases: 9. This record comes from a study of shared clonotypes between healthy human individuals. Sequencing was carried out using memory CD8+ T cells from PBMCs. Indicated subset: CD45RO+ cells pooled with CCR7-negative TemRA cells. The chain couples TRBV28 to TRBJ2-7; 7 positions match TRBD2. The receptor was derived from a man younger than 35 in good health. Some clones in this sample may be carry-over from other donors' samples. For the CDR3, the DNA is TGTGCCAGCAGTTTACTCCCAACGGGGGGTGACGAGCAGTACTTC. Translating gives CASSLLPTGGDEQYF.